One sample yielded the 21 T cell receptor beta chains listed below, sequenced in a study of early T cells in non-severe SARS-CoV-2 infection. From the 5' RACE reads, TCRdb called clonotypes with MiXCR, one entry per CDR3 protein. In the table there are around 75,000 distinct CDR3 sequences, roughly 8.7% of which are singletons. The specimen sequenced was whole blood. Every receptor here comes from an adult who was a healthcare worker with PCR-confirmed SARS-CoV-2 infection or an uninfected control (not recorded which).

This clonotype was seen repeatedly, ten times or more. CDR3 residues: CASSSGQVSRGEKLFF. DNA of the CDR3: TGCGCCAGCAGCTCGGGACAGGTCTCGAGGGGGGAAAAACTGTTTTTT. The chain couples TRBV5-1 to TRBJ1-4; 8 bases map to TRBD1. V gave up 3 bases and J gave up 8 bases; unmatched junction bases: 12. CDR1 and CDR2 (germline): SGHRS, YFSETQ. The CDR3 runs to 16 residues.

At least ten counts were recorded for this clonotype. The chain is built from TRBV7-9 and TRBJ2-5; D is unresolved. The CDR3 has 16 amino acids. The germline gives CDR1 SEHNR, CDR2 FQNEAQ (reference sequence). The germline V and J ends were trimmed by 1 base and 1 base, with 13 bases remaining between them. Here the CDR3 reads CASSLGSGGFQETQYF. CDR3 DNA sequence: TGTGCCAGCAGCTTAGGTTCGGGCGGATTCCAAGAGACCCAGTACTTC.

This clonotype was counted many times. J is TRBJ2-7 and V is TRBV9; D might be TRBD1 (5 bases). Germline CDR1 SGDLS, CDR2 YYNGEE. CDR3 length: 14 amino acids. Trimming stripped 3 bases from V and 6 bases from J, with 16 bases between. This chain's CDR3 is CASSESTQGSEQYF. CDR3 nucleotides: TGTGCCAGCAGCGAGTCCACCCAGGGCTCCGAGCAGTACTTC.

Only a few counts were recorded for this clonotype. This chain uses TRBV27 with TRBJ2-7; 9 nucleotides line up with TRBD2. Germline-derived CDR1 and CDR2 are MNHEY and SMNVEV (reference sequence). V shed 5 bases and J 4 bases; nucleotides not matched to a gene: 9. The CDR3 runs 15 residues. The CDR3 DNA follows: TGTGCCAGCAGTCCCGACGCGACTAGCGGTTACGAGCAGTACTTC. Its protein product is CASSPDATSGYEQYF.

The chain couples TRBV29-1 to TRBJ1-5, with 9 nucleotides matching TRBD1. The CDR3 sequence is 12 residues long. V trimming: 6 bases; J trimming: 11 bases; junction bases outside the gene matches: 8. CDR1 and CDR2 from the germline V gene are SQVTM and ANQGSEA. CDR3 DNA: TGCAGCGTCCGCACAGGGGGCCAGACCCAGCATTTT. This encodes CSVRTGGQTQHF.

The J gene is TRBJ1-2, the V gene TRBV30; the D is unclear. Trimming left V 0 bases short and J 3 bases short, with 11 bases between. The CDR3 runs 14 residues. Germline-derived CDR1 and CDR2 are GTSNPN and SVGIG (reference sequence). The CDR3 reads CAWSVPGSYYGYTF. DNA for the CDR3: TGTGCCTGGAGTGTACCCGGGTCCTACTATGGCTACACCTTC.

This clonotype was recorded at least ten times. The gene calls are TRBV7-2 and TRBJ2-7; D is unresolved. Germline values: CDR1 SGHTA, CDR2 FQGNSA. This CDR3 region has 14 residues. V gave up 7 bases and J gave up 2 bases, with 15 bases separating them. CDR3 DNA sequence: TGTGCCAGCACCCTTACGCGTAGTACCTACGAGCAGTACTTC. Residues: CASTLTRSTYEQYF.

The chain has TRBV7-3 and TRBJ2-3, with TRBD1 matching 10 bases. In germline, CDR1 is SGHTA, CDR2 FQGTGA. With V trimmed by 2 bases and J by 1 base, 3 bases remained unmatched. CDR3 length: 16 residues. Here the CDR3 reads CASSLYGQGGTDTQYF. CDR3 DNA sequence: TGTGCCAGCAGCTTATATGGACAGGGGGGCACAGATACGCAGTATTTT.

This clonotype has at least ten counts. J is TRBJ2-1 and V is TRBV20-1; 13 bases agree with TRBD2. The germline gives CDR1 DFQATT, CDR2 SNEGSKA (reference sequence). CDR3 size: 14 residues. With 4 bases clipped from V and 8 bases from J, the junction kept 5 bases outside the gene matches. As DNA, the CDR3 is TGCAGTGCTAAAACTAGCGGGGGGGCTTATGAGCAGTTCTTC. This gives the protein CSAKTSGGAYEQFF.

This clonotype has at least ten counts. This rearrangement joins TRBV4-3 to TRBJ2-1; D is uncertain. This CDR3 is 15 amino acids long. CDR1 is LGHNA, CDR2 YSLEER, per germline. V dropped 4 bases and J dropped 4 bases, with 14 bases sitting between them. The CDR3 spells CASSPMLAVYNEQFF. The CDR3 DNA reads as TGCGCCAGCAGCCCCATGTTAGCCGTATACAATGAGCAGTTCTTC.

This clonotype was seen a few times. The chain links TRBV6-1 to TRBJ2-7; TRBD2 matches 12 bases. Per germline, CDR1 MNHNS and CDR2 SASEGT. Trimming at V came to 4 bases and at J to 2 bases, leaving 3 bases not matched to a gene. The CDR3 spans 15 residues. CDR3 coding DNA: TGTGCCAGCAGTGCGGGACTAGCGGGCACCTACGAGCAGTACTTC. This sequence encodes CASSAGLAGTYEQYF.

The V call is TRBV6-2 or TRBV6-3, the J call TRBJ2-7; D unresolved. The germline V gene encodes CDR1 MNHEY and CDR2 SVGEGT. The CDR3 is made up of 12 amino acids. The ends were cut back, 0 bases at V and 6 bases at J, with 6 bases in the middle. The CDR3 region is CASSYSHPEQYF. The CDR3 DNA follows: TGTGCCAGCAGTTACTCCCACCCCGAGCAGTACTTC.

This clonotype was seen ten or more times. The chain links TRBV19 to TRBJ2-1; D unclear. This CDR3 spans 13 amino acids. Germline-derived CDR1 and CDR2 are LNHDA and SQIVND (reference sequence). The V and J ends lost 7 bases and 4 bases respectively, with 11 bases between them. The CDR3 sequence is CASTRSGYNEQFF. CDR3 in DNA: TGTGCCAGTACCCGGTCGGGTTACAATGAGCAGTTCTTC.

The gene calls are TRBV20-1 and TRBJ1-4; no clear D gene. The V gene's germline CDR1 is DFQATT and CDR2 SNEGSKA (reference sequence). The V and J ends lost 3 bases and 6 bases respectively, with 14 bases between them. This CDR3 comprises 14 residues. The CDR3 reads CSARVGGGDEKLFF. The CDR3 DNA reads TGCAGTGCTAGGGTCGGTGGTGGGGATGAAAAACTGTTTTTT.

This clonotype appeared many times. The V gene is TRBV6-5, the J gene TRBJ2-4; TRBD2 agrees at 7 bases. The CDR3 runs 14 residues. The germline gives CDR1 MNHEY, CDR2 SVGAGI. V dropped 7 bases and J dropped 6; count of bases not matched to a gene: 9. The CDR3 sequence: CASTMGGLGNIQYF. As DNA, the CDR3 is TGTGCCAGCACAATGGGAGGGTTAGGAAACATTCAGTACTTC.

A word on this clonotype: It is likely a read error, because the conserved phenylalanine at the end of the CDR3 is missing. This chain links TRBV10-3 with TRBJ2-2; 12 bases agree with TRBD2. CDR3 length: 17 amino acids. J gave up 6 bases and V 3 bases, and 8 bases lay outside the gene matches. Germline CDR1 and CDR2: ENHRY and SYGVKD. The CDR3 coding sequence is TGTGCCATCAGTGAATCGACTAGCGGGAGCTTTTCCGGGGAGCTGTTTTCT. It encodes CAISESTSGSFSGELFS.

In the case of this clonotype: This clone may be a read error of a much larger clone one base away. This rearrangement joins TRBV18 to TRBJ2-7; D is ambiguous. This CDR3 region has 15 residues. Germline CDR1 reads KGHSH; CDR2 reads LQKENI. The CDR3 nucleotides read TGTGCCAGCTTACCACGGCCGGCCCTCTCCTACGAGCAGTACTTC. This translates into CASLPRPALSYEQYF.

This clonotype was counted a few times. The genes are TRBV2 and TRBJ2-5; D may be TRBD2 (5 bases). The length of the CDR3 is 12 residues. Germline-derived CDR1 and CDR2 are SNHLY and FYNNEI. The germline V and J ends were trimmed by 3 bases and 4 bases, with 6 bases remaining between them. The CDR3 DNA is TGTGCCAGCAGTGAGGGGAGAGAGACCCAGTACTTC. The encoded protein is CASSEGRETQYF.

The chain's CDR3 is CASSLAGPNQPQHF. In DNA, the CDR3 is TGTGCCAGCAGCTTGGCAGGGCCCAATCAGCCCCAGCATTTT. The chain carries TRBV5-4 and TRBJ1-5, with a weak D call TRBD1 (5 bases). Trimming removed 0 bases at V and 3 bases at J, with 7 bases between. Looked up from germline, CDR1 is SGHNT and CDR2 is YYREEE (reference sequence). CDR3 size: 14 residues.

The chain is built from TRBV10-2 and TRBJ1-2; 12 bases are a match to TRBD1. CDR1 and CDR2 from the germline V gene are WSHSY and SAAADI. The CDR3 has 18 residues. Trimming cost V 7 bases and J 1 base; bases outside gene matches: 13. The CDR3 loop reads CASNPVPGQGADNYGYTF. CDR3 DNA sequence: TGCGCCAGCAATCCAGTACCGGGACAGGGGGCTGATAACTATGGCTACACCTTC.

This clonotype was picked up many times. The chain combines TRBV12-3 or TRBV12-4 with TRBJ2-3; 8 bases are a match to TRBD2. The CDR3 is made up of 19 amino acids. The trim removed 3 bases at V and 2 bases at J, leaving 16 bases unmatched. The CDR3 protein is CASSFSLAAGGGDTDTQYF. Written as DNA, the CDR3 is TGTGCCAGCAGTTTCTCACTAGCGGCCGGAGGGGGGGACACAGATACGCAGTATTTT.